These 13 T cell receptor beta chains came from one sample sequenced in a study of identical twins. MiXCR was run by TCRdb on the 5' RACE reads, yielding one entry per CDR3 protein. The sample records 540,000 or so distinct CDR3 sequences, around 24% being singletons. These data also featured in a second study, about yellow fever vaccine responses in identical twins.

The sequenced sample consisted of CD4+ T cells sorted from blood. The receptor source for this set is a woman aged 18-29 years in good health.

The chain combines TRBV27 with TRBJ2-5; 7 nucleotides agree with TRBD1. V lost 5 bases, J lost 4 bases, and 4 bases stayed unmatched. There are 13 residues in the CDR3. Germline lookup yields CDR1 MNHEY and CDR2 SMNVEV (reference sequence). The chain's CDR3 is CASSGQAVETQYF. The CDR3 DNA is TGTGCCAGCAGTGGACAGGCAGTAGAGACCCAGTACTTC.

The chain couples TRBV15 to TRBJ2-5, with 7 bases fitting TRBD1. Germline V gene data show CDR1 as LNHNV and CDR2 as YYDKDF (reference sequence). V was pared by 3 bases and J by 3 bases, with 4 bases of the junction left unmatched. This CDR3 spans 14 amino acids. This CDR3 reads CATSSLQGEETQYF. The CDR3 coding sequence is TGTGCCACCAGCAGTCTGCAGGGGGAAGAGACCCAGTACTTC.

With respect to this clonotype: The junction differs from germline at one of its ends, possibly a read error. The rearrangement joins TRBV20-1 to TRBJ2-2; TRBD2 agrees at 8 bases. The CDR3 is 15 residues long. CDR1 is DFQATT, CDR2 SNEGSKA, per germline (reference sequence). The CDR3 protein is CSASQSGSLTGGLFF. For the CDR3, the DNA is TGCAGTGCTAGCCAAAGCGGGAGTTTAACCGGGGGGCTGTTTTTT.

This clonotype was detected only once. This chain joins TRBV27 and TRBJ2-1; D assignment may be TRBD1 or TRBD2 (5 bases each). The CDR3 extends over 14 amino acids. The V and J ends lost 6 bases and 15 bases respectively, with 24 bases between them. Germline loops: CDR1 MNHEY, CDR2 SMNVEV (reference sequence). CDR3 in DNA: TGTGCCAGCAGGCCCCGACCCCCTAGCACAGGATCGTTCTTC. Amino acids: CASRPRPPSTGSFF.

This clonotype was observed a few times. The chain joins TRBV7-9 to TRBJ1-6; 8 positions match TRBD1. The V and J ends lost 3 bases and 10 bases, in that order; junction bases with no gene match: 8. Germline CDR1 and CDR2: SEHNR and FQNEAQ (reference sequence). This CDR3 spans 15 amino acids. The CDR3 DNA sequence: TGTGCCAGCAGCTTGGGCAGGGGGCGAGGGTCACCCCTCCACTTT. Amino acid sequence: CASSLGRGRGSPLHF.

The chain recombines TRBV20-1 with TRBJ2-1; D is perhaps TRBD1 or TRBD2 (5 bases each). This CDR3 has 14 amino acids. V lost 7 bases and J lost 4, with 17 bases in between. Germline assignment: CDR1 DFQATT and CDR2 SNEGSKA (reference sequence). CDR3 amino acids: CSVSPRGTYNEQFF. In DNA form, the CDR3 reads TGCAGTGTGTCCCCAAGAGGGACGTACAATGAGCAGTTCTTC.

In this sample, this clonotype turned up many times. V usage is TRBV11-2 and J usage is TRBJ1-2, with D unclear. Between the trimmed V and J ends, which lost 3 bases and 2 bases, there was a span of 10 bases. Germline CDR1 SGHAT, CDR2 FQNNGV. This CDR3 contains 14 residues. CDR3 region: CASSFFRSNYGYTF. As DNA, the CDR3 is TGTGCCAGCAGCTTTTTTCGATCCAACTATGGCTACACCTTC. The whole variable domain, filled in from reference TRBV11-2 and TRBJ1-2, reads EAGVAQSPRYKIIEKRQSVAFWCNPISGHATLYWYQQILGQGPKLLIQFQNNGVVDDSQLPKDRFSAERLKGVDSTLKIQPAKLEDSAVYLCASSFFRSNYGYTFGSGTRLTVV.

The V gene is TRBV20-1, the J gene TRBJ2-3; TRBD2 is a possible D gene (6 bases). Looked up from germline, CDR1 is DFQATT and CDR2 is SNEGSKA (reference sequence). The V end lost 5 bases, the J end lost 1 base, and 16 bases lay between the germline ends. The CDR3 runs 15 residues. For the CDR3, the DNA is TGCAGTGCTCCTCCTGAGGAGCGGGGCACAGATACGCAGTATTTT. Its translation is CSAPPEERGTDTQYF.

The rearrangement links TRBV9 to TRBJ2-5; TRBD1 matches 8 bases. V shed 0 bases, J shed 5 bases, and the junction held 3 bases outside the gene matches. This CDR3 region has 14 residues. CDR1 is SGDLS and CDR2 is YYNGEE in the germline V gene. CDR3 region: CASSVGQGPETQYF. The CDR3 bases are TGTGCCAGCAGCGTAGGACAGGGGCCGGAGACCCAGTACTTC.

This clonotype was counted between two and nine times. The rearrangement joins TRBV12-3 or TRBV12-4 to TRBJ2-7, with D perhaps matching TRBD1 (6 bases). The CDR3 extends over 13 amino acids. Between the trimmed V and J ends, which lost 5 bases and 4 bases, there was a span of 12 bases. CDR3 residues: CASSQGNGYEQYF. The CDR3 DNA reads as TGTGCCAGCAGTCAGGGGAACGGGTACGAGCAGTACTTC.

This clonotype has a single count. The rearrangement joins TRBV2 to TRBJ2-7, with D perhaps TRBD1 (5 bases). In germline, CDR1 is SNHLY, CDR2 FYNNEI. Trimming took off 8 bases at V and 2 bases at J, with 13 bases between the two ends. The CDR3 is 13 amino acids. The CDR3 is CASWTSPAYEQYF. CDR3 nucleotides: TGTGCCAGCTGGACATCCCCAGCCTACGAGCAGTACTTC.

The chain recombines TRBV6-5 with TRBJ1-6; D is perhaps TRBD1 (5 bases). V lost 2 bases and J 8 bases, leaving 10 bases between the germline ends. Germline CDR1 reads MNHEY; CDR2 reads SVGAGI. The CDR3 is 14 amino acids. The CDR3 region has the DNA TGTGCCAGCAGTTACAGAGGGGATTATTCACCCCTCCACTTT. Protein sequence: CASSYRGDYSPLHF.

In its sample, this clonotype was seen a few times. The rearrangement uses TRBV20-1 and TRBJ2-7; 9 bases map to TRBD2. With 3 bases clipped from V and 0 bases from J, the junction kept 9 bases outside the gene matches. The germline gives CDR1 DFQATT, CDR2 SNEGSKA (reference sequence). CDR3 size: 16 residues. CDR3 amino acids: CSARFSGSGLSYEQYF. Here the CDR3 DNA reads TGCAGTGCTAGGTTTAGCGGGAGCGGCCTCTCCTACGAGCAGTACTTC.